The 21 T cell receptor beta chains listed next were all sequenced from one sample in a study of PD-1 blockade in mismatch repair-deficient tumors. Specified time point: approximately 10-day in vitro stimulation with candidate neoantigen peptide 4. Antigens for these TCRs are unknown. Repertoires were generated with immunoSEQ multiplex PCR, while TCRdb's copy carries only in-frame clones and drops some. Here the sample spans roughly 14,000 clones, around four fifths being singletons. Material: cells cultured in vitro, obtained from a patient treated with pembrolizumab. All receptors derive from an adult with mismatch repair-deficient cancer.

In its sample, this clone was seen once. The chain recombines TRBV18 with TRBJ2-1; no clear D gene. V was clipped by 4 bases and J by 0 bases, with 4 bases between them. CDR3 size: 13 residues. Per germline, CDR1 KGHSH and CDR2 LQKENI. The chain's CDR3 is CASSLGSYNEQFF. CDR3 DNA sequence: TGTGCCAGCTCACTAGGCTCCTACAATGAGCAGTTCTTC.

This clone was seen only a few times. The rearrangement links TRBV2 to TRBJ2-4; TRBD2 is a possible D gene (6 bases). Trimming shortened V by 3 bases and J by 5 bases, and 17 bases separated the two germline ends. The germline V gene encodes CDR1 SNHLY and CDR2 FYNNEI. This CDR3 has 16 amino acids. For the CDR3, the DNA is TGTGCCAGCAGTGATGGCCCGGGAGAGGTCGAAAACATTCAGTACTTC. Translating it yields CASSDGPGEVENIQYF. Variable domain in full (rest from reference TRBV2 and TRBJ2-4): EPEVTQTPSHQVTQMGQEVILRCVPISNHLYFYWYRQILGQKVEFLVSFYNNEISEKSEIFDDQFSVERPDGSNFTLKIRSTKLEDSAMYFCASSDGPGEVENIQYFGAGTRLSVL.

The chain joins TRBV27 to TRBJ2-1; a weak D match, TRBD1 (8 bases). The CDR3 loop spans 19 amino acids. V lost 1 base and J lost 4, with 23 bases in between. Germline CDR1 reads MNHEY; CDR2 reads SMNVEV (reference sequence). CDR3 protein: CASSLFPTAGTGQYNEQFF. In nucleotides, the CDR3 is TGTGCCAGCAGTTTATTCCCGACAGCGGGGACAGGTCAATACAATGAGCAGTTCTTC.

This clone has just one count. The V and J genes are TRBV5-1 and TRBJ2-7; perhaps TRBD2 as D (5 bases). The CDR3 is 14 amino acids. CDR1 and CDR2 from the germline V gene are SGHRS and YFSETQ. V was trimmed by 4 bases and J by 0 bases, leaving 11 bases between them. The CDR3 is CASSRERSSYEQYF. The CDR3 nucleotides read TGCGCCAGCAGCAGGGAGCGTAGCTCCTACGAGCAGTACTTC.

The chain recombines TRBV28 with TRBJ1-2; the D gene is possibly TRBD1 (5 bases). The CDR3 covers 13 residues. Germline V gives CDR1 MDHEN, CDR2 SYDVKM. V dropped 3 bases and J dropped 4 bases, with 9 bases sitting between them. The CDR3 loop is CASSFGAGYGYTF. Written as DNA, the CDR3 is TGTGCCAGCAGTTTTGGGGCAGGCTATGGCTACACCTTC.

The chain recombines TRBV28 with TRBJ2-7; no clear D. The CDR3 spans 14 residues. The V gene lost 6 bases and the J gene lost 3 bases, with 15 bases spanning the gap. Germline CDR1 reads MDHEN; CDR2 reads SYDVKM. The CDR3 region is CASSHLKGNYEQYF. Here the CDR3 DNA reads TGTGCCAGCAGCCACCTTAAAGGGAACTACGAGCAGTACTTC.

This chain connects TRBV2 to TRBJ1-2; perhaps TRBD1 as D (6 bases). The CDR3 runs to 15 residues. Trimming pared 5 bases from V and 0 bases from J, leaving 13 bases between. Germline V gene sequence: CDR1 SNHLY, CDR2 FYNNEI. The CDR3 coding sequence is TGTGCCAGCAGTAACCAGGGGATAGCTAACTATGGCTACACCTTC. Residues: CASSNQGIANYGYTF.

The CDR3 sequence: CASSSGRGLFTGELFF. In DNA form, the CDR3 reads TGTGCCAGCTCCTCCGGCAGGGGTCTATTCACCGGGGAGCTGTTTTTT. This rearrangement joins TRBV2 to TRBJ2-2; possibly TRBD1 for D (6 bases). CDR3 length: 16 residues. Deletions cut 8 bases from V and 4 bases from J, with 20 bases between. Germline lookup yields CDR1 SNHLY and CDR2 FYNNEI. Full variable domain (rest looked up from reference TRBV2 and TRBJ2-2): EPEVTQTPSHQVTQMGQEVILRCVPISNHLYFYWYRQILGQKVEFLVSFYNNEISEKSEIFDDQFSVERPDGSNFTLKIRSTKLEDSAMYFCASSSGRGLFTGELFFGEGSRLTVL.

J is TRBJ2-1 and V is TRBV19; the D is unclear. The ends were cut back, 5 bases at V and 1 base at J, with 9 bases in the middle. Germline CDR1 and CDR2: LNHDA and SQIVND (reference sequence). The CDR3 extends over 14 amino acids. The CDR3, as DNA: TGTGCCAGTAGTCCGACCGCTTCCTACAATGAGCAGTTCTTC. Its translation: CASSPTASYNEQFF.

V and J are TRBV11-2 and TRBJ2-1; TRBD2 matches 7 bases. This CDR3 has 14 residues. Germline lookup yields CDR1 SGHAT and CDR2 FQNNGV. Unmatched junction bases numbered 9, after V lost 1 base and J lost 12 bases. The CDR3 nucleotides read TGTGCCAGCAGCTTAGGCCGGGCGGGAGTGCGGCAGTTCTTC. It specifies CASSLGRAGVRQFF.

The chain joins TRBV19 to TRBJ2-7; 12 bases align to TRBD2. This CDR3 spans 15 amino acids. Looked up from germline, CDR1 is LNHDA and CDR2 is SQIVND (reference sequence). V lost 1 base and J lost 7; bases outside the gene matches: 5. The DNA for the CDR3 is TGTGCCAGTAGTATAGCCGGACTAGCGGGAAAAGAGCAGTACTTC. Its translation is CASSIAGLAGKEQYF.

This clone was counted a few times. The chain couples TRBV28 to TRBJ1-2; tentative D call: TRBD1 (6 bases). Trimming pared 8 bases from V and 8 bases from J, leaving 27 bases between. Germline V gene data show CDR1 as MDHEN and CDR2 as SYDVKM. The CDR3 runs to 16 residues. Here the CDR3 DNA reads TGTGCCAGCGGATCCTTCACCGGGGACACAAGAAGCGGCTACACCTTC. Protein product: CASGSFTGDTRSGYTF.

V usage is TRBV6-1 and J usage is TRBJ2-3; possible D gene TRBD2, 6 bases. With 9 bases removed from V and 2 bases from J, the gap between germline ends came to 15 bases. CDR3 length equals 14 residues. Germline values: CDR1 MNHNS, CDR2 SASEGT. The DNA for the CDR3 is TGTGCCAGTTCAGCGGGTCCCTCCACAGATACGCAGTATTTT. Translating gives CASSAGPSTDTQYF.

In this sample, this clone turned up once. Other nucleotide sequences from this sample produce the same CDR3. This chain connects TRBV10-3 to TRBJ2-4; 9 nucleotides agree with TRBD2. The CDR3 is made up of 17 amino acids. Germline V CDR1 and CDR2: ENHRY, SYGVKD. With 3 bases clipped from V and 7 bases from J, the junction kept 13 bases outside the gene matches. CDR3 sequence (DNA): TGTGCCATCAGTGATCCTCGACTGGCGGGAGGGGTGAACATTCAGTACTTC. Translating gives CAISDPRLAGGVNIQYF.

The chain carries TRBV10-3 and TRBJ2-7, with D uncertain. The CDR3 loop spans 15 amino acids. Trimming removed 4 bases from V and 0 bases from J, with 13 bases in between. Germline CDR1 and CDR2: ENHRY and SYGVKD. CDR3 DNA: TGTGCCATCAGTGGTGAGACCAGACCCTCCTACGAGCAGTACTTC. The encoded protein is CAISGETRPSYEQYF.

The genes are TRBV27 and TRBJ2-7, with 8 positions matching TRBD2. The CDR3 length is 15 residues. In germline, CDR1 is MNHEY, CDR2 SMNVEV (reference sequence). V dropped 5 bases and J dropped 4; count of bases not matched to a gene: 10. This chain's CDR3 is CASSLGDGGAYEQYF. CDR3 DNA sequence: TGTGCCAGCAGTCTGGGCGACGGGGGGGCGTACGAGCAGTACTTC.

The chain joins TRBV28 to TRBJ2-2; 9 positions match TRBD2. The CDR3 has 15 amino acids. The V and J ends lost 7 bases and 6 bases, in that order; junction bases with no gene match: 9. The germline CDR1 and CDR2 sequences are MDHEN and SYDVKM. This CDR3 is CASTTGGGAAGELFF. DNA of the CDR3: TGTGCCAGCACAACCGGCGGGGGGGCGGCCGGGGAGCTGTTTTTT.

This clone was observed a handful of times. This sequence joins TRBV11-2 and TRBJ2-3; D assignment may be TRBD1 or TRBD2 (7 bases each). The CDR3 has 16 amino acids. CDR1 SGHAT and CDR2 FQNNGV come from the germline V gene. The V and J ends lost 5 bases and 6 bases respectively, with 21 bases between them. CDR3 sequence: CASSAWDRGRDDTQYF. The CDR3 coding sequence is TGTGCCAGCAGCGCATGGGACAGAGGGAGGGATGATACGCAGTATTTT. Drawing the rest from reference TRBV11-2 and TRBJ2-3, the complete variable domain is EAGVAQSPRYKIIEKRQSVAFWCNPISGHATLYWYQQILGQGPKLLIQFQNNGVVDDSQLPKDRFSAERLKGVDSTLKIQPAKLEDSAVYLCASSAWDRGRDDTQYFGPGTRLTVL.

The J gene is TRBJ2-7, the V gene TRBV29-1; tentative D call: TRBD2 (5 bases). This CDR3 spans 13 amino acids. Germline-derived CDR1 and CDR2 are SQVTM and ANQGSEA. The germline V and J ends were trimmed by 2 bases and 2 bases, with 10 bases remaining between them. The CDR3 coding sequence is TGCAGCGTTGAAACGGAGGAAACCTACGAGCAGTACTTC. It is translated as CSVETEETYEQYF.

The J gene is TRBJ1-3, the V gene TRBV6-1; D unclear. The CDR3 extends over 13 amino acids. V was shortened by 9 bases and J by 0 bases, with 9 bases between the two germline ends. CDR1 MNHNS and CDR2 SASEGT come from the germline V gene. The CDR3: CASEENSGNTIYF. In nucleotides, the CDR3 is TGTGCCAGTGAAGAGAACTCTGGAAACACCATATATTTT.

The V call is TRBV11-3, the J call TRBJ2-4; D could derive from TRBD1 or TRBD2 (6 bases each). The ends were cut back, 3 bases at V and 3 bases at J, with 21 bases in the middle. Germline V gene sequence: CDR1 SGHNT, CDR2 YENEEA. CDR3 length equals 18 residues. The CDR3, as DNA: TGTGCCAGCAGCTTGGGACTTAGTGGGGGGCGCAACAAAAACATTCAGTACTTC. Its translation: CASSLGLSGGRNKNIQYF.